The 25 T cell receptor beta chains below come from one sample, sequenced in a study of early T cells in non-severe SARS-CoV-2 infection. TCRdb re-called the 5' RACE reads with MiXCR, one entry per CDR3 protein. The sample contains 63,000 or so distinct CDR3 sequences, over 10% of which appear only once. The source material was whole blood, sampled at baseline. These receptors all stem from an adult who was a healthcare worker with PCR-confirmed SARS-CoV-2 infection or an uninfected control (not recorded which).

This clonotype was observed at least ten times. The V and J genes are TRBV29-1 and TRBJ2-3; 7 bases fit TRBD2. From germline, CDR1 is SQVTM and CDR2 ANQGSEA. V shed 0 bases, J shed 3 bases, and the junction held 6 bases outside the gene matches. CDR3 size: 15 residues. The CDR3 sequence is CSVEDRRERTDTQYF. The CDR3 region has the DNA TGCAGCGTTGAAGATCGGCGGGAGAGGACAGATACGCAGTATTTT.

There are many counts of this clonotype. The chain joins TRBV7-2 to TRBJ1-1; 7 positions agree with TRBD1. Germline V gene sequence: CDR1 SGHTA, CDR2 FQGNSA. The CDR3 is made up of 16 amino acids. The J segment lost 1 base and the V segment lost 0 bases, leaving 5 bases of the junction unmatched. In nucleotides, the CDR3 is TGTGCCAGCAGCTTAGCGGCCGGGACAGCGAACACTGAAGCTTTCTTT. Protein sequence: CASSLAAGTANTEAFF.

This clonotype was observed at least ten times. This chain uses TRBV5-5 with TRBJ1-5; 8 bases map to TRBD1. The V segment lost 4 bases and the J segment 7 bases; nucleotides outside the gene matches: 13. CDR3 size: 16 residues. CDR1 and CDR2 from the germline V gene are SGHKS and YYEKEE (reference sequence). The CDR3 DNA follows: TGTGCCAGCAGCCCAACGGACAGGGCGGACAGGCAGCCCCAGCATTTT. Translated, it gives CASSPTDRADRQPQHF.

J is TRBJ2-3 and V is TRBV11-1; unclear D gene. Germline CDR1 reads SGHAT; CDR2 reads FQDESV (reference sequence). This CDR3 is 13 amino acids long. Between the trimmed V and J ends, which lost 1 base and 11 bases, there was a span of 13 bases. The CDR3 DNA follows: TGTGCCAGCAGCTTAGAAGCAACAGTGGGGCAGTATTTT. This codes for CASSLEATVGQYF.

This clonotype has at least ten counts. DNA for the CDR3: TGCAGCGTGTTGACTTGGAGGGGGGAAAAACTGTTTTTT. Protein: CSVLTWRGEKLFF. This chain connects TRBV29-1 to TRBJ1-4; possible D gene TRBD1, 6 bases. Per germline, CDR1 SQVTM and CDR2 ANQGSEA. CDR3 size: 13 residues. V gave up 6 bases and J gave up 8 bases, with 16 bases separating them.

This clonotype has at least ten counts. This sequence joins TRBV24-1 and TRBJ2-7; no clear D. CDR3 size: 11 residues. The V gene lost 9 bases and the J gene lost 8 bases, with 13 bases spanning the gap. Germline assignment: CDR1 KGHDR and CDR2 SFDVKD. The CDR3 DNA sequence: TGTGCCACCCTCAGCCAAAGGAAGCAGTACTTC. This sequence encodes CATLSQRKQYF.

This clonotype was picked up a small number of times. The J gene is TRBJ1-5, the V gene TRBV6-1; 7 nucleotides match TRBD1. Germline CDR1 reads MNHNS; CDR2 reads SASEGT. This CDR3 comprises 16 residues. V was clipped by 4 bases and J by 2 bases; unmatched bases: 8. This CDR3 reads CASSGAGGSGNQPQHF. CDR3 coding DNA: TGTGCCAGCAGTGGAGCAGGGGGATCGGGCAATCAGCCCCAGCATTTT.

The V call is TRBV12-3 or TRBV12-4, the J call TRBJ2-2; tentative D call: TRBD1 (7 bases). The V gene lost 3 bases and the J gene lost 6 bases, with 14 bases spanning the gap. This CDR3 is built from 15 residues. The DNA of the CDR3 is TGTGCCAGCAGTTTGCAGGGGGGAGTTTCCGGGGAGCTGTTTTTT. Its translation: CASSLQGGVSGELFF.

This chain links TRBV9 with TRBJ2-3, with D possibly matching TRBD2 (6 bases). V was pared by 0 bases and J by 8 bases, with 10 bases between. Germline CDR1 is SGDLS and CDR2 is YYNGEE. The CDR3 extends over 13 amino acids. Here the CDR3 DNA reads TGTGCCAGCAGCGTAGAGGACTATTCTACGCAGTATTTT. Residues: CASSVEDYSTQYF. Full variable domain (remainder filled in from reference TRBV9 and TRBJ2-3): DSGVTQTPKHLITATGQRVTLRCSPRSGDLSVYWYQQSLDQGLQFLIQYYNGEERAKGNILERFSAQQFPDLHSELNLSSLELGDSALYFCASSVEDYSTQYFGPGTRLTVL.

The CDR3 loop reads CASSYRSYNEQFF. In nucleotides, the CDR3 is TGTGCCAGCAGTTACCGCTCCTACAATGAGCAGTTCTTC. The J gene is TRBJ2-1, the V gene TRBV6-2 or TRBV6-3; D unclear. Germline loops: CDR1 MNHEY, CDR2 SVGEGT. CDR3 length equals 13 residues. Trimming cost V 2 bases and J 0 bases, with 2 bases left between them.

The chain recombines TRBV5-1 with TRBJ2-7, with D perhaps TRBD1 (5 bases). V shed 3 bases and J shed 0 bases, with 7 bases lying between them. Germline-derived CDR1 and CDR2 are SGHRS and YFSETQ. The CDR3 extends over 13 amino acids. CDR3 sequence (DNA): TGCGCCAGCAGCTCTGACAGCTCCTACGAGCAGTACTTC. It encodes CASSSDSSYEQYF. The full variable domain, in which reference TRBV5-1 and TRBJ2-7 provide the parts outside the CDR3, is KAGVTQTPRYLIKTRGQQVTLSCSPISGHRSVSWYQQTPGQGLQFLFEYFSETQRNKGNFPGRFSGRQFSNSRSEMNVSTLELGDSALYLCASSSDSSYEQYFGPGTRLTVT.

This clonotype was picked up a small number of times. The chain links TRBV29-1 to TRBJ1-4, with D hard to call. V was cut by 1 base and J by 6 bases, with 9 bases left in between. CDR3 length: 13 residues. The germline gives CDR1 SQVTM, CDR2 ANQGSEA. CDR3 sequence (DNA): TGCAGCGTTGAAGGGGGATGGGATGAAAAACTGTTTTTT. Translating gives CSVEGGWDEKLFF.

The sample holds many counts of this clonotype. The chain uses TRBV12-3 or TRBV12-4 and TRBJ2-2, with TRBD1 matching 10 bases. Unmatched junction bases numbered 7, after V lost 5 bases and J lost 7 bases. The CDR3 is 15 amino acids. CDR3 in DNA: TGTGCCAGCAGTCCCGGGACAGGGGAAGTCGGGGAGCTGTTTTTT. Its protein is CASSPGTGEVGELFF.

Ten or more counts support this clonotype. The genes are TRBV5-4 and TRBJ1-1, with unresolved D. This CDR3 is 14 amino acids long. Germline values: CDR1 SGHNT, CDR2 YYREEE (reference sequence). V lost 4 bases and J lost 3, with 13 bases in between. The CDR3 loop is CASSPGLRDTEAFF. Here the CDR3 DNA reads TGTGCCAGCAGCCCTGGTCTGAGGGACACTGAAGCTTTCTTT.

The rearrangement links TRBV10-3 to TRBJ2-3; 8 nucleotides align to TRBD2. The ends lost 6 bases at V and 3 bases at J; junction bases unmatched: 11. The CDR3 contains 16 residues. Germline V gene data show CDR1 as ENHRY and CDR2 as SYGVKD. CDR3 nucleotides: TGTGCCATCAGAAATCGCGCGGGAGGTGGGACAGATACGCAGTATTTT. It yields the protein CAIRNRAGGGTDTQYF.

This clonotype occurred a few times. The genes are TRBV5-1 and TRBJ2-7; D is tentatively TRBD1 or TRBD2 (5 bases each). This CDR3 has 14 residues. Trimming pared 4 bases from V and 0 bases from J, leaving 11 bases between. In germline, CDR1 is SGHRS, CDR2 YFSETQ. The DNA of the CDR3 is TGCGCCAGCAGCCCGGGACCGAACTCCTACGAGCAGTACTTC. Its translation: CASSPGPNSYEQYF.

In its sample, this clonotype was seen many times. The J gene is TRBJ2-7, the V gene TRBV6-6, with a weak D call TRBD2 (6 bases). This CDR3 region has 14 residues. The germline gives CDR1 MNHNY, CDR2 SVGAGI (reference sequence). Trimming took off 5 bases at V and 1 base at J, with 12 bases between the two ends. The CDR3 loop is CASSQGRGSYEQYF. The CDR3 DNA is TGTGCCAGCAGTCAAGGGCGGGGATCCTACGAGCAGTACTTC.

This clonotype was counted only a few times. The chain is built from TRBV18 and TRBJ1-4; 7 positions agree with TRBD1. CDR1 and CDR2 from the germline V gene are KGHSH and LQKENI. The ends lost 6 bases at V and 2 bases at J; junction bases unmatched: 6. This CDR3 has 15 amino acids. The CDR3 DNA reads TGTGCCAGCTCCCAAGACAGGGTGACTAATGAAAAACTGTTTTTT. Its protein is CASSQDRVTNEKLFF. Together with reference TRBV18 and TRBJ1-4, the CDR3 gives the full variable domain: NAGVMQNPRHLVRRRGQEARLRCSPMKGHSHVYWYRQLPEEGLKFMVYLQKENIIDESGMPKERFSAEFPKEGPSILRIQQVVRGDSAAYFCASSQDRVTNEKLFFGSGTQLSVL.

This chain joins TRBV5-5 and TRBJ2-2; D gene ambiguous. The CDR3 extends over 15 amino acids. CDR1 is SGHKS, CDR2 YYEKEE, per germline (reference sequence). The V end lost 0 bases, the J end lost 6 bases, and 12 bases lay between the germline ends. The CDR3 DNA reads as TGTGCCAGCAGCTTGGCTAGAGAACATCCCGGGGAGCTGTTTTTT. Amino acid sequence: CASSLAREHPGELFF.

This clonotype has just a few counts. CDR3 sequence reads: CASSATGVGTSRQETQYF. The CDR3 nucleotides read TGTGCCAGCAGCGCGACAGGGGTTGGGACTAGTCGCCAAGAGACCCAGTACTTC. The chain recombines TRBV7-3 with TRBJ2-5; D tentatively reads TRBD1 or TRBD2 (8 bases each). The CDR3 runs 18 residues. The V end lost 5 bases, the J end lost 1 base, and 23 bases lay between the germline ends. Germline loops: CDR1 SGHTA, CDR2 FQGTGA.

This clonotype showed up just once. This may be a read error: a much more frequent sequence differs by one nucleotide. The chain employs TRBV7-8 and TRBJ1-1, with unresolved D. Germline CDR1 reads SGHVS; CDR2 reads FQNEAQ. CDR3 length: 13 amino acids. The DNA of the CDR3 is TGTGCCACCAGCACCCGACAGAACACTGAAGCTTTCTTT. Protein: CATSTRQNTEAFF.

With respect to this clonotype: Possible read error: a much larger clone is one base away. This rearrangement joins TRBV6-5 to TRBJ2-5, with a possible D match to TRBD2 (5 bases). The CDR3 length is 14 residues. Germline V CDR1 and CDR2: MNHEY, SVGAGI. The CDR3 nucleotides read TGTGCCAGCAGTTACTCGTCTGGGAGAGAGACCCGGTACTTC. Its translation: CASSYSSGRETRYF.

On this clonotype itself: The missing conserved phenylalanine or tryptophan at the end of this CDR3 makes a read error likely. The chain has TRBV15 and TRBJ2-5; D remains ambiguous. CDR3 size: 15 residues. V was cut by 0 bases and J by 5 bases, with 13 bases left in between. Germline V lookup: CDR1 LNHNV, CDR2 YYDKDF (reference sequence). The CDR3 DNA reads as TGTGCCACCAGCAGAGATCAAGACCCGCGGGAGACCCAGTACTCC. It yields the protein CATSRDQDPRETQYS.

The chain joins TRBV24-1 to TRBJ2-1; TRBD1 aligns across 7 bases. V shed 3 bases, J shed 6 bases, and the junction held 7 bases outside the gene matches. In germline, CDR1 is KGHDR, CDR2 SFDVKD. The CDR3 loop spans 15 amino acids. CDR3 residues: CATSDSIDRANEQFF. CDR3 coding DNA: TGTGCCACCAGTGATAGTATAGACAGGGCCAATGAGCAGTTCTTC.

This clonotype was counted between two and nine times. CDR3: CASSPGQVLAKNIQYF. CDR3 DNA sequence: TGTGCCAGCTCACCCGGACAGGTATTAGCCAAAAACATTCAGTACTTC. The chain employs TRBV18 and TRBJ2-4, with 7 positions matching TRBD1. Per germline, CDR1 KGHSH and CDR2 LQKENI. The CDR3 spans 16 residues. After removal of 3 bases from V and 0 bases from J, the junction contained 5 bases not matched to a gene.